Each of the 21 T cell receptor beta chains below was sequenced from the same sample in a study of CD8 T cells in Susac syndrome. RNA was extracted with the RNeasy kit, and a quantity of roughly 0.5 to 1 ug was reverse transcribed using random hexamers. TCRdb fed the immunoSEQ multiplex PCR reads into MiXCR, producing one record per CDR3 protein. The sample contains fewer than 200,000 distinct CDR3 sequences, 85% to 95% of which appear only once. The sequencing input was CD8+ T cells from PBMCs. The receptor source for this set is a human donor with multiple sclerosis.

V gene TRBV2 combines with J gene TRBJ2-2, with 7 positions matching TRBD2. Germline V gives CDR1 SNHLY, CDR2 FYNNEI. This CDR3 comprises 16 residues. Losses at the gene ends were 2 bases for V and 6 bases for J; bases not matched to a gene: 9. The CDR3 region has the DNA TGTGCCAGCAGTGAAAGGTTGAGACTAGCAGCCGGGGAGCTGTTTTTT. It codes for CASSERLRLAAGELFF.

This clonotype was observed a handful of times. The V gene is TRBV25-1, the J gene TRBJ2-2, with D unresolved. The CDR3 covers 11 residues. With 6 bases removed from V and 4 bases from J, the gap between germline ends came to 3 bases. The germline CDR1 and CDR2 sequences are MGHDK and SYGVNS. The CDR3, as DNA: TGTGCCAGCAGCGTCACCGGGGAGCTGTTTTTT. Its translation: CASSVTGELFF.

The CDR3 DNA follows: TGCAGCGTTGAAGATTGGAGCGGGAGGGCCGAAGATACGCAGTATTTT. Translation: CSVEDWSGRAEDTQYF. The chain uses TRBV29-1 and TRBJ2-3; 10 nucleotides agree with TRBD2. Trimming at V came to 0 bases and at J to 5 bases, leaving 8 bases not matched to a gene. Germline-derived CDR1 and CDR2 are SQVTM and ANQGSEA. The length of the CDR3 is 16 residues.

V is TRBV3-1 and J is TRBJ2-7; TRBD2 aligns across 8 bases. The ends lost 2 bases at V and 2 bases at J; junction bases unmatched: 5. The CDR3 consists of 15 residues. CDR1 and CDR2 from the germline V gene are LGHDT and YNNKEL (reference sequence). CDR3: CASSQLSGVAYEQYF. As DNA, the CDR3 is TGTGCCAGCAGCCAACTTAGCGGGGTAGCCTACGAGCAGTACTTC.

This chain joins TRBV28 and TRBJ2-1; D is undetermined. This CDR3 has 11 residues. CDR1 and CDR2 from the germline V gene are MDHEN and SYDVKM. As DNA, the CDR3 is TGTGCTTTTTCTCATGAGGATGAGCAGTTCTTC. Protein product: CAFSHEDEQFF.

In this sample, this clonotype turned up a few times. The V call is TRBV19, the J call TRBJ1-1; 7 nucleotides agree with TRBD1. The CDR3 has 11 residues. Germline assignment: CDR1 LNHDA and CDR2 SQIVND (reference sequence). V dropped 7 bases and J dropped 5; count of bases not matched to a gene: 1. CDR3 sequence (DNA): TGTGCCAGTATCAGGGGGACTGAAGCTTTCTTT. This sequence encodes CASIRGTEAFF. Based on the CDR3 plus reference TRBV19 and TRBJ1-1, the full variable domain is DGGITQSPKYLFRKEGQNVTLSCEQNLNHDAMYWYRQDPGQGLRLIYYSQIVNDFQKGDIAEGYSVSREKKESFPLTVTSAQKNPTAFYLCASIRGTEAFFGQGTRLTVV.

The V call is TRBV6-1, the J call TRBJ1-3; D unresolved. Trimming took 2 bases from V and 0 from J, leaving 14 bases between them. The CDR3 consists of 17 residues. Germline V gene data show CDR1 as MNHNS and CDR2 as SASEGT. The CDR3 DNA reads TGTGCCAGCAGTGAATTCGAACGGATTTACTCTGGAAACACCATATATTTT. Translated, it gives CASSEFERIYSGNTIYF.

The rearrangement joins TRBV9 to TRBJ2-1; D is undetermined. The V end lost 4 bases, the J end lost 8 bases, and 13 bases lay between the germline ends. CDR3 length equals 13 residues. The V gene's germline CDR1 is SGDLS and CDR2 YYNGEE. CDR3 loop: CASSSPIGDEQFF. The CDR3 DNA reads as TGTGCCAGCAGCTCTCCTATAGGCGATGAGCAGTTCTTC.

The V gene is TRBV7-2, the J gene TRBJ1-6, with 8 bases lining up with TRBD1. With V trimmed by 3 bases and J by 7 bases, 5 bases remained unmatched. This CDR3 comprises 15 residues. Germline CDR1 reads SGHTA; CDR2 reads FQGNSA. CDR3 sequence reads: CASSFPDRANSPLHF. In nucleotides, the CDR3 is TGTGCCAGCAGCTTCCCGGACAGGGCGAATTCACCCCTCCACTTT. The variable domain in full, completed from reference TRBV7-2 and TRBJ1-6, reads GAGVSQSPSNKVTEKGKDVELRCDPISGHTALYWYRQSLGQGLEFLIYFQGNSAPDKSGLPSDRFSAERTGGSVSTLTIQRTQQEDSAVYLCASSFPDRANSPLHFGNGTRLTVT.

This sequence joins TRBV9 and TRBJ1-1, with 8 positions matching TRBD1. Trimming took 3 bases from V and 11 from J; bases not matched to a gene: 3. This CDR3 has 11 residues. Germline V gives CDR1 SGDLS, CDR2 YYNGEE. The CDR3 protein is CASSGRQGAFF. For the CDR3, the DNA is TGTGCCAGCAGCGGAAGACAGGGGGCTTTCTTT. Using reference TRBV9 and TRBJ1-1 for the parts outside the CDR3, the full variable domain is DSGVTQTPKHLITATGQRVTLRCSPRSGDLSVYWYQQSLDQGLQFLIQYYNGEERAKGNILERFSAQQFPDLHSELNLSSLELGDSALYFCASSGRQGAFFGQGTRLTVV.

The rearrangement uses TRBV28 and TRBJ2-7; 9 bases map to TRBD2. Losses at the gene ends were 5 bases for V and 1 base for J; bases not matched to a gene: 6. This CDR3 comprises 15 residues. Germline V CDR1 and CDR2: MDHEN, SYDVKM. DNA of the CDR3: TGTGCCAGCAGTCCCGGACTAGCGCCTTCCTACGAGCAGTACTTC. Its translation: CASSPGLAPSYEQYF. The whole variable domain, remainder taken from reference TRBV28 and TRBJ2-7, is DVKVTQSSRYLVKRTGEKVFLECVQDMDHENMFWYRQDPGLGLRLIYFSYDVKMKEKGDIPEGYSVSREKKERFSLILESASTNQTSMYLCASSPGLAPSYEQYFGPGTRLTVT.

V and J are TRBV18 and TRBJ2-3; D not resolved. This CDR3 is built from 15 residues. Trimming left V 1 base short and J 5 bases short, with 13 bases between. CDR1 is KGHSH and CDR2 is LQKENI in the germline V gene. The CDR3 loop reads CASSPREREVDTQYF. The CDR3 DNA reads TGTGCCAGCTCACCACGGGAAAGGGAAGTAGATACGCAGTATTTT.

The chain has TRBV20-1 and TRBJ2-3, with D unclear. The CDR3 length is 14 residues. Germline V gene data show CDR1 as DFQATT and CDR2 as SNEGSKA (reference sequence). The V end was cut by 0 bases, the J end by 8 bases, with 15 bases between. As DNA, the CDR3 is TGCAGTGCTAGAGATCTGAAGGGAAGGAGTACGCAGTATTTT. This encodes CSARDLKGRSTQYF.

The chain carries TRBV7-9 and TRBJ2-7, with 7 bases identical to TRBD2. V shed 5 bases and J 6 bases; nucleotides not matched to a gene: 13. The CDR3 is 15 residues long. Germline CDR1 reads SEHNR; CDR2 reads FQNEAQ (reference sequence). CDR3 protein: CASSKPWEGQLEQYF. The CDR3 DNA follows: TGTGCCAGCAGCAAACCCTGGGAGGGGCAGCTCGAGCAGTACTTC.

The genes are TRBV4-1 and TRBJ2-1; D is undetermined. Deletions cut 1 base from V and 1 base from J, with 14 bases between. Per germline, CDR1 MGHRA and CDR2 YSYEKL. This CDR3 is 17 amino acids long. CDR3 nucleotides: TGCGCCAGCAGCCAAGTTTTCAGGCAATATTCCTACAATGAGCAGTTCTTC. This encodes CASSQVFRQYSYNEQFF.

The gene calls are TRBV19 and TRBJ1-5; TRBD1 matches at 11 bases. The CDR3 is made up of 16 amino acids. With V trimmed by 6 bases and J by 6 bases, 10 bases remained unmatched. Germline CDR1 is LNHDA and CDR2 is SQIVND (reference sequence). CDR3 DNA sequence: TGTGCCAGTAGATCGACCGGGACAGGGGGTCGTCAGCCCCAGCATTTT. Residues: CASRSTGTGGRQPQHF.

This chain links TRBV29-1 with TRBJ1-1, with unresolved D. The ends were cut back, 8 bases at V and 2 bases at J, with 12 bases in the middle. Germline lookup yields CDR1 SQVTM and CDR2 ANQGSEA. The CDR3 spans 12 residues. CDR3 bases: TGCAGCATCTGGACGGGAAACACTGAAGCTTTCTTT. As protein: CSIWTGNTEAFF. Complete variable domain (other parts from reference TRBV29-1 and TRBJ1-1): SAVISQKPSRDICQRGTSLTIQCQVDSQVTMMFWYRQQPGQSLTLIATANQGSEATYESGFVIDKFPISRPNLTFSTLTVSNMSPEDSSIYLCSIWTGNTEAFFGQGTRLTVV.

The rearrangement uses TRBV20-1 and TRBJ2-4; 9 nucleotides match TRBD1. The CDR3 runs 16 residues. V lost 6 bases and J lost 7; bases outside the gene matches: 16. From germline, CDR1 is DFQATT and CDR2 SNEGSKA (reference sequence). The CDR3 spells CSAIPQGARSFNIQYF. CDR3 nucleotide sequence: TGCAGTGCGATTCCACAGGGGGCAAGGTCCTTTAACATTCAGTACTTC.

The chain couples TRBV7-9 to TRBJ2-7; D not certain. V was shortened by 2 bases and J by 5 bases, with 7 bases between the two germline ends. The germline V gene has CDR1 SEHNR and CDR2 FQNEAQ (reference sequence). The CDR3 consists of 12 residues. The CDR3 coding sequence is TGTGCCAGCAGCTTATTGGACCACGAGCAGTACTTC. This gives the protein CASSLLDHEQYF.

This clonotype was detected a few times. This chain uses TRBV29-1 with TRBJ2-3; 9 bases are a match to TRBD2. The CDR3 covers 15 residues. V was pared by 3 bases and J by 5 bases, with 9 bases of the junction left unmatched. Per germline, CDR1 SQVTM and CDR2 ANQGSEA. CDR3 amino acids: CSVEGAGGPGDTQYF. DNA for the CDR3: TGCAGCGTTGAGGGTGCGGGGGGGCCTGGAGATACGCAGTATTTT.

The CDR3 spells CASSLETAAYEQYF. CDR3 coding DNA: TGTGCCAGCAGCTTAGAGACGGCAGCCTACGAGCAGTACTTC. The chain carries TRBV13 and TRBJ2-7; D gene ambiguous. CDR3 length equals 14 residues. V was cut by 1 base and J by 2 bases, with 9 bases left in between. Germline values: CDR1 PRHDT, CDR2 FYEKMQ (reference sequence).